Given below is one T cell receptor (beta chain) in context. Amplification of TCR beta CDR3 regions used RNA as the template. Researchers ran a first-round RT-PCR on the TCR CDR3 using the HTBI primer set. Each CDR3 protein gets one entry after TCRdb re-called the multiplex PCR reads with MiXCR. Of hundreds of thousands of distinct CDR3 sequences in the sample, approximately 14% were seen once. CDR3 size: 16 residues. Germline V gene data show CDR1 as MDHEN and CDR2 as SYDVKM. V shed 7 bases and J 5 bases; nucleotides not matched to a gene: 10. These data come from a study of T cells in Graves' hyperthyroidism and ophthalmopathy.

The source is a woman between 40 and 50 years old with Graves' ophthalmopathy. The material sequenced was blood. V usage is TRBV28 and J usage is TRBJ1-5; the match to TRBD1 covers 11 bases. Here the CDR3 DNA reads TGTGCCAGCATCGGGGGTGGACAGGGGGCGTATCAGCCCCAGCATTTT. Translation gives CASIGGGQGAYQPQHF.